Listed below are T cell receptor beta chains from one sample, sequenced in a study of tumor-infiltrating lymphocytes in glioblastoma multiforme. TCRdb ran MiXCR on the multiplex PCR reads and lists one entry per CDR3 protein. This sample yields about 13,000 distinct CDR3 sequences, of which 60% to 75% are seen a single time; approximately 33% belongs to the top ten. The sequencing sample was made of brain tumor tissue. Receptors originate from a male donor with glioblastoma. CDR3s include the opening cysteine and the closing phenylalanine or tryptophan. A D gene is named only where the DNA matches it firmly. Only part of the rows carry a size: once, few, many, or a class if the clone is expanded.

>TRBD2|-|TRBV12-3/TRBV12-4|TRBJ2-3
TGTGCCAGCGCGTTACCGGGACTAACTCCATTCACAGATACGCAGTATTTT
CASALPGLTPFTDTQYF
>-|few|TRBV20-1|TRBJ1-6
TGCAGTGCTATAGGGCAGGGTCCCGTGAATTCACCCCTCCACTTT
CSAIGQGPVNSPLHF
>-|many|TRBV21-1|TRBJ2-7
TGTGCCAGCGGCAAAAATAGCAGACTAGCGGGAGTATCCTACGAGCAGTACTTC
CASGKNSRLAGVSYEQYF
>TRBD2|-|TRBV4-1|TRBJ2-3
TGCGCTAGCAGCCTCGGGACTAGGGGAGATACGCAGTATTTT
CASSLGTRGDTQYF
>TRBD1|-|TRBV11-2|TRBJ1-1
TGTGCCAGCAGCACAGGACAGGTCATGAACACTGAAGCTTTCTTT
CASSTGQVMNTEAFF
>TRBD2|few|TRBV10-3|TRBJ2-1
TGTGCCATCAGTGATGGGACTAGCACTGGGCAGTTCTTC
CAISDGTSTGQFF
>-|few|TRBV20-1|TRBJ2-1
TGCAGTGCTAGAGACTTAGGGACGGACGGCGGGGAGCAGTTCTTC
CSARDLGTDGGEQFF
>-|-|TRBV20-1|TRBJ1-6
TGCAGTGATAGAGTGCGGGGTTCCGTGAATTCACCCCTCTACTTC
CSDRVRGSVNSPLYF
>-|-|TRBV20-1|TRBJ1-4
TGCAGCGCTCCCCTTACATCAACTAATGAAAAACTGCTTTTT
CSAPLTSTNEKLLF
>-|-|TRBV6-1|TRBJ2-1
TGTGCCAGCAGGGAGACTGGAGAGCAGTTCTTC
CASRETGEQFF
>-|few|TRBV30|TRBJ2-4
TGTGCCTGGAGCACAGATCCGGGACGGCTAGCCAAAAACATTCAGTACTTC
CAWSTDPGRLAKNIQYF
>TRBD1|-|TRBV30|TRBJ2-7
TGTGCCTGGACGAAAAGGGAGGACAGGGGGTCCGGAGAGCAGTACTTC
CAWTKREDRGSGEQYF
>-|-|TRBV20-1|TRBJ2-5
TGCAGTGCTAGAGATGGTTCCAGGGGGGCGGAGACCCAGTACTTC
CSARDGSRGAETQYF
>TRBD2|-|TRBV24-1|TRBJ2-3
TGTGCCACCAGTGAGGGGGGGGATTCCACAGATACGCAGTATTTT
CATSEGGDSTDTQYF
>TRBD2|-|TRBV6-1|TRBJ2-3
TGTGCCAGCAGTGAACTAGCGGGAAGTGGGGATACGCAGTATTTT
CASSELAGSGDTQYF
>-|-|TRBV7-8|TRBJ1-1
TGTGCCAGCAGCTTTCTCTCCGTCGGAGCCAACACTGAAGCTTTCTTT
CASSFLSVGANTEAFF
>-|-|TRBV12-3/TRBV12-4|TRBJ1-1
TGTGCCAGCAATTTAGTGGGGGTTGGAGAAGCTTTCTTT
CASNLVGVGEAFF
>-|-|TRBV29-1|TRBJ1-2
TGCAGCGTTGAAGATGGCCCGGTTTACTACACCTTC
CSVEDGPVYYTF
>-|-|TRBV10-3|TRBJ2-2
TGTGCCATCAGCCCGGGATCCAGGGCCGGGGAGCTGTTTTTT
CAISPGSRAGELFF
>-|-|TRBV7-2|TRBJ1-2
TGTGCCAGCCCCATTAAGACAGGATGGAACTATGGCTACACCTTC
CASPIKTGWNYGYTF
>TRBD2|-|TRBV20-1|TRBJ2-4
TGCAGTGCCAGGATGGGACTAGCGGGAACCAAAAACATTCAGTACTTC
CSARMGLAGTKNIQYF
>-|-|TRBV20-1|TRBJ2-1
TGCAGTGCTAGACGGCGGGACTCCTACAATGAGCAGTTCTTC
CSARRRDSYNEQFF
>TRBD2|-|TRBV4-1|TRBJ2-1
TGCACCAGCAGCCAAGCCGGGACTACTTACAATGAGCAGTTCTTC
CTSSQAGTTYNEQFF
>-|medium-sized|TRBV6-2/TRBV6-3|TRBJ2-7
TGTGCCAGCAGTTACGGGCTTAACTACGAGCAGTACTTC
CASSYGLNYEQYF
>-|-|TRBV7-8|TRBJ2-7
TGTGCCGGCAACAACAGGGTCCACGAGCAGTACTTC
CAGNNRVHEQYF
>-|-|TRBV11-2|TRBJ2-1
TGTGCCAGCAGCTTAATGATGGGACCCTTGAATGAGCAGTTCTTC
CASSLMMGPLNEQFF
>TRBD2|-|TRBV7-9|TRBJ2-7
TGTGCCAGCAGCTCGGGACTAGCGGGAGCCCACGAGCAGTACTTC
CASSSGLAGAHEQYF
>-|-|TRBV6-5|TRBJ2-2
TGTGCCAGCAGTCGGACAGTCAACACCGGGGAGCTGTTTTTT
CASSRTVNTGELFF
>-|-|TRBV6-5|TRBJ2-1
TGTGCCAGCACGAAGCGAAGCTCCTACAATGAGCAGTTCTTC
CASTKRSSYNEQFF
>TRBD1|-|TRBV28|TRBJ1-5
TGTGCCAGCAGTTTACTCCAGGGGGGCGGACAACCCCAGCATTTT
CASSLLQGGGQPQHF
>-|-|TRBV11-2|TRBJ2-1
TGTGCCGGCAGCTTAGACTTAGCGAGCTCCTACAATGAGCAGTTCTTC
CAGSLDLASSYNEQFF
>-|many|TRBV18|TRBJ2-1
TGTGCCAGCTCACCACCGTCCAGCGTTCACTACAATGAGCAGTTCTTC
CASSPPSSVHYNEQFF
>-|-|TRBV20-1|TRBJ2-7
TGCAGTGCTACTACGGGTAGAATCTCCTACGAGCAGTACTTC
CSATTGRISYEQYF
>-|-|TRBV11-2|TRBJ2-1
TGTGCCAGCAGCTTAGCCCTTCGGCAAAGCGCCTACAATGAGCAGTTCTTC
CASSLALRQSAYNEQFF
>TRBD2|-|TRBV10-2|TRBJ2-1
TGCGCCAGCAGTGACCTCCCCTCTAGCGGGAGCAATGAGCAGTTCTTC
CASSDLPSSGSNEQFF
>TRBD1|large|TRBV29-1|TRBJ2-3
TGCAGCGTTGAAGGGACAGGGAGGCATACGCAGTATTTT
CSVEGTGRHTQYF
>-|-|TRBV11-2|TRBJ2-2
TGTACCAACAGTTTAGGTCTAGATCCCGGGGAGCTGTTTTTT
CTNSLGLDPGELFF
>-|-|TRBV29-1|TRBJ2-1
TGCAGCGAATTAACTCCTTCAGCAACCTACAATGAGCAGTTCTTC
CSELTPSATYNEQFF
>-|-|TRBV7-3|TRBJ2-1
TGTGCCAGAGAGGGTAGCCGGCGTCGTAAGTACAATGAGCAGTTCTTC
CAREGSRRRKYNEQFF
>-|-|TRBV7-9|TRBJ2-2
TGTGCCAGCAGCTTAGAAGAGGATGGCACCGGGGAGCTGTTTTTC
CASSLEEDGTGELFF
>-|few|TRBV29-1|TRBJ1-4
TGCAGCGTTGGAGGGCAGAATGAAGAACTGTTCTTT
CSVGGQNEELFF
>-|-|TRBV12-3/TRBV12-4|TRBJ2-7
TGTGCCAGCAGTCCCCTGTCTCACGGCCTCAGGGGGGACGAGCAGTACTTC
CASSPLSHGLRGDEQYF
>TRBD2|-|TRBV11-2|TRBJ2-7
TGTGCCAGCAGCCCCGCGGGACTAGCGCTCTACGAGCAGTACTTC
CASSPAGLALYEQYF
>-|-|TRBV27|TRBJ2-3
TGTGCCAGTAAATGGTCAGGAGATACGCAGTATTTT
CASKWSGDTQYF
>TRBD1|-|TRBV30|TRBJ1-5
TGTGCCTGGCGCCGACAGGGGAACAGTCATCCCCAGCATTTT
CAWRRQGNSHPQHF